The present entry profiles one T cell receptor (beta chain) with its context. Its target is not known. No patient had autoimmune disease or received systemic immunosuppression. Only in-frame clones appear in the TCRdb table, and some are missing; sequencing was by immunoSEQ multiplex PCR. The data hold more than 20,000 clones, with 75% to 95% observed a single time. Trimming took off 5 bases at V and 3 bases at J, with 13 bases between the two ends. Looked up from germline, CDR1 is SEHNR and CDR2 is FQNEAQ (reference sequence). The CDR3 has 14 residues. These data are taken from a study of OX40 agonist ivuxolimab in advanced cancers. In the study overall: The dose-escalation cohort was approximately 84% male, with a mean age of about 60 years, ranging about 20 to 79. Regarding the study as a whole: Dose levels from 0.1 to 3.0 mg/kg saw CD4+ and CD8+ blood T cells expand clonally by week 6. More expanded clones were found, on average, in CD8+ than in CD4+ T cells.

The sample consisted of CD4+ or CD8+ T cells sorted from blood, taken in a trial of the OX40 agonist ivuxolimab. This sequence was found in an adult with an advanced solid tumor such as melanoma, head and neck, liver or kidney cancer. The chain carries TRBV7-9 and TRBJ1-1, with TRBD1 as a possible D gene (5 bases). CDR3 sequence reads: CASSIDREHTEAFF. The CDR3 DNA sequence: TGTGCCAGCAGCATCGACAGAGAGCACACTGAAGCTTTCTTT.